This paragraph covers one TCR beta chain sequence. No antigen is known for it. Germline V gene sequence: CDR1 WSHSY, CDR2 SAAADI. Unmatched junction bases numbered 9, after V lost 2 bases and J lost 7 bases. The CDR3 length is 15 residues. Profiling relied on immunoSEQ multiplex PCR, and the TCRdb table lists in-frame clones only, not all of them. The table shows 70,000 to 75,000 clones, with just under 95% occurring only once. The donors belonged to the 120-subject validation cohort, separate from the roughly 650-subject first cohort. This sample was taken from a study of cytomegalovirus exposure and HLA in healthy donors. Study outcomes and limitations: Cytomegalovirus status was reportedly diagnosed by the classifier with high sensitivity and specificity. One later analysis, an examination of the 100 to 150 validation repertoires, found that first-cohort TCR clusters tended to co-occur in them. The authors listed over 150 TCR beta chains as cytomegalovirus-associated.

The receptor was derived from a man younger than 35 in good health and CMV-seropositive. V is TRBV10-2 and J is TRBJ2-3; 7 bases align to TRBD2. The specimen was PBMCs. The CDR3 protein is CASSERLAVANTQYF. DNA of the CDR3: TGCGCCAGCAGTGAGCGACTAGCAGTCGCTAATACGCAGTATTTT.